Each of the 18 T cell receptor beta chains below was sequenced from the same sample in a study of cytomegalovirus exposure and HLA in healthy donors. It was with 60 Vbeta and 13 Jbeta primers that the PCR ran. Repertoires were generated with immunoSEQ multiplex PCR, while TCRdb's copy carries only in-frame clones and drops some. This sample yields roughly 220,000 clones, of which around 80% are seen a single time; about 1.7% belongs to the top ten. Sequenced: PBMCs. The receptors come from a man aged 45 to 65 in good health and CMV-seronegative.

The genes are TRBV18 and TRBJ2-5; the match to TRBD1 covers 9 bases. The V gene's germline CDR1 is KGHSH and CDR2 LQKENI. V lost 4 bases and J lost 2; bases outside the gene matches: 5. CDR3 size: 15 residues. This chain's CDR3 is CASSLGTGRQETQYF. The CDR3 DNA reads TGTGCCAGCTCACTGGGGACAGGGAGACAAGAGACCCAGTACTTC.

CDR3 loop: CASRSQGDYGYTF. As DNA, the CDR3 is TGTGCCAGCAGGAGCCAGGGGGACTATGGCTACACCTTC. The chain joins TRBV25-1 to TRBJ1-2; TRBD1 matches 7 bases. In germline, CDR1 is MGHDK, CDR2 SYGVNS. CDR3 length: 13 residues. V shed 6 bases and J 3 bases; nucleotides not matched to a gene: 4.

The V call is TRBV7-3, the J call TRBJ2-2; D is perhaps TRBD2 (5 bases). Trimming took 0 bases from V and 6 from J, leaving 11 bases between them. Germline lookup yields CDR1 SGHTA and CDR2 FQGTGA. The CDR3 totals 15 residues. The CDR3 DNA is TGTGCCAGCAGCTTAACGAAAGGGAGTCCCGGGGAGCTGTTTTTT. Amino acid sequence: CASSLTKGSPGELFF.

The chain is built from TRBV5-1 and TRBJ1-3; D might be TRBD1 (5 bases). V lost 4 bases and J 4 bases, leaving 12 bases between the germline ends. In germline, CDR1 is SGHRS, CDR2 YFSETQ. The CDR3 contains 14 residues. The CDR3 loop reads CASSPAGVGNTIYF. The CDR3 DNA reads TGCGCCAGCAGCCCGGCGGGGGTCGGAAACACCATATATTTT.

The chain joins TRBV18 to TRBJ2-1, with 7 bases lining up with TRBD2. From germline, CDR1 is KGHSH and CDR2 LQKENI. Trimming cost V 3 bases and J 8 bases; bases outside gene matches: 7. The CDR3 runs 14 residues. CDR3 nucleotide sequence: TGTGCCAGCTCACCTGAATCGGGGGGAGATGAGCAGTTCTTC. Amino acids: CASSPESGGDEQFF.

V usage is TRBV10-1 and J usage is TRBJ2-3; 7 nucleotides agree with TRBD1. Germline assignment: CDR1 WNHNN and CDR2 SYGVQD (reference sequence). This CDR3 is 16 amino acids long. With V trimmed by 0 bases and J by 1 base, 4 bases remained unmatched. The CDR3 DNA sequence: TGCGCCAGCAGTGAGTCGACAGGGATGCGCACAGATACGCAGTATTTT. Residues: CASSESTGMRTDTQYF.

This chain links TRBV7-3 with TRBJ2-1; 7 bases are shared with TRBD1. Germline CDR1 reads SGHTA; CDR2 reads FQGTGA. V trimming: 3 bases; J trimming: 1 base; junction bases outside the gene matches: 3. The CDR3 has 15 amino acids. CDR3 DNA sequence: TGTGCCAGCAGCTTCACAGGGGTGTCCTACAATGAGCAGTTCTTC. It is translated as CASSFTGVSYNEQFF.

This clone was detected only a few times. J is TRBJ1-5 and V is TRBV25-1; D is ambiguous. This CDR3 has 15 amino acids. The V end was cut by 1 base, the J end by 1 base, with 8 bases between. Germline V lookup: CDR1 MGHDK, CDR2 SYGVNS. The CDR3 DNA reads as TGTGCCAGCAGTGAATTGGGCACGAGCAATCAGCCCCAGCATTTT. Translated: CASSELGTSNQPQHF.

The genes are TRBV30 and TRBJ2-2; TRBD1 matches 10 bases. From germline, CDR1 is GTSNPN and CDR2 SVGIG (reference sequence). The CDR3 is made up of 15 amino acids. J lost 6 bases, V lost 2 bases, and 6 bases had no gene match. The CDR3 region is CAWSPGQGVSGELFF. CDR3 DNA sequence: TGTGCCTGGAGTCCCGGACAGGGGGTATCCGGGGAGCTGTTTTTT. The complete variable domain, with remaining parts taken from reference TRBV30 and TRBJ2-2, reads SQTIHQWPATLVQPVGSPLSLECTVEGTSNPNLYWYRQAAGRGLQLLFYSVGIGQISSEVPQNLSASRPQDRQFILSSKKLLLSDSGFYLCAWSPGQGVSGELFFGEGSRLTVL.

This clone was found a few times. This rearrangement joins TRBV7-3 to TRBJ2-5; TRBD2 matches at 8 bases. Germline CDR1 SGHTA, CDR2 FQGTGA. The V segment lost 8 bases and the J segment 5 bases; nucleotides outside the gene matches: 13. CDR3 length: 15 residues. The CDR3 protein is CASDPGGGPLETQYF. For the CDR3, the DNA is TGTGCCAGCGACCCCGGGGGGGGACCGCTCGAGACCCAGTACTTC.

V is TRBV6-5 and J is TRBJ2-7, with 9 positions matching TRBD1. The V and J ends lost 4 bases and 2 bases, in that order; junction bases with no gene match: 3. Germline V gene data show CDR1 as MNHEY and CDR2 as SVGAGI. This CDR3 is built from 14 residues. DNA of the CDR3: TGTGCCAGCAGTTCTTGGGACAGGGCCTACGAGCAGTACTTC. It is translated as CASSSWDRAYEQYF.

This clone appeared once. The chain uses TRBV18 and TRBJ2-7, with 10 nucleotides matching TRBD1. The CDR3 covers 14 residues. Losses at the gene ends were 4 bases for V and 5 bases for J; bases not matched to a gene: 5. Germline values: CDR1 KGHSH, CDR2 LQKENI. This CDR3 reads CASSRDRGRNEQYF. CDR3 sequence (DNA): TGTGCCAGCTCACGGGACAGGGGTAGAAACGAGCAGTACTTC.

The DNA for the CDR3 is TGTGCCAGCACCCCGGGTCCCGGCTCCTACGAGCAGTACTTC. This sequence encodes CASTPGPGSYEQYF. The chain joins TRBV21-1 to TRBJ2-7; the DNA was not compared with TRBD2, the D call given in the table. TRBV21-1 is designated a pseudogene. The CDR3 runs 14 residues.

The chain carries TRBV21-1 and TRBJ2-6; the table gives TRBD2 as D, unverified against the DNA. TRBV21-1 is flagged as a pseudogene. This CDR3 is built from 15 residues. The CDR3 region has the DNA TGTGCCAGCAGCAAAGTGAGGTACGGGGCCAACGTCCTGACTTTC. It yields the protein CASSKVRYGANVLTF.

The rearrangement uses TRBV27 and TRBJ2-2, with TRBD2 identical over 12 bases. The CDR3 spans 18 residues. Germline CDR1 MNHEY, CDR2 SMNVEV (reference sequence). The trim removed 6 bases at V and 4 bases at J, leaving 12 bases unmatched. DNA of the CDR3: TGTGCCAGCAGCTATACTAGACCGGGACTAGCGGGCACCGGGGAGCTGTTTTTT. It encodes CASSYTRPGLAGTGELFF.

This rearrangement joins TRBV5-6 to TRBJ2-2, with 7 bases identical to TRBD2. Germline CDR1 reads SGHDT; CDR2 reads YYEEEE. CDR3 length equals 17 residues. V lost 5 bases, J lost 4 bases, and 14 bases stayed unmatched. CDR3 protein: CASSFYLLAEITGELFF. As DNA, the CDR3 is TGTGCCAGCAGTTTTTACCTTCTAGCGGAGATCACCGGGGAGCTGTTTTTT.

This rearrangement joins TRBV5-1 to TRBJ2-7; 7 nucleotides line up with TRBD1. CDR1 and CDR2 from the germline V gene are SGHRS and YFSETQ. With 4 bases clipped from V and 6 bases from J, the junction kept 4 bases outside the gene matches. The CDR3 contains 12 residues. Written as DNA, the CDR3 is TGCGCCAGCAGCAATACAGGGGCCGAGCAGTACTTC. Translated, it gives CASSNTGAEQYF.

The table lists this clone with a count of one. This rearrangement joins TRBV28 to TRBJ1-2, with unresolved D. Germline V gene sequence: CDR1 MDHEN, CDR2 SYDVKM. There are 12 residues in the CDR3. The ends were cut back, 4 bases at V and 4 bases at J, with 7 bases in the middle. The CDR3, as DNA: TGTGCCAGCAGTTCAAACAGCTATGGCTACACCTTC. It translates to CASSSNSYGYTF.